This TCR beta chain was sequenced in a study of cytomegalovirus exposure and HLA in healthy donors. The study, taken as a whole, reports: The study reported that TCR beta sequences accurately predicted HLA-A and HLA-B alleles in most subjects. Apart from CMV serostatus, no immune exposure information was available.

The primer mix had 60 Vbeta and 13 Jbeta primers. Authors' data handling: In a later analysis, the count reached some 73 million unique TCR beta chains, with about 9.9 million shared. Libraries were prepared by immunoSEQ multiplex PCR; TCRdb keeps only in-frame clonotypes and omits some of them. V and J calls and clone size follow that table, whereas D and trimming were derived from the DNA. This repertoire shows 80,000 to 100,000 clones, approximately 70% found once; its top ten account for about 3.7%. About this clone: The antigen remains unidentified.

Between the trimmed V and J ends, which lost 2 bases and 4 bases, there was a span of 15 bases. Per germline, CDR1 SGHDT and CDR2 YYEEEE. The CDR3 totals 15 residues. Sequenced: PBMCs. V usage is TRBV5-6 and J usage is TRBJ1-2; D is unclear. The clonotype comes from a man aged 35-49 years in good health and CMV-seronegative. CDR3 protein: CASSFPSETGYGYTF. CDR3 DNA sequence: TGTGCCAGCAGCTTCCCCTCGGAGACGGGCTATGGCTACACCTTC.